This T cell receptor (beta chain) stems from a study of blood T cell repertoires in COVID-19. Looking at the study overall: COVID-19 samples collected from the United States, Italy and Spain covered acute and convalescent phases. The cDNA or gDNA used as material had been derived from T cells, B-cell-depleted T cells, or PBMCs.

CDR1 is LNHDA, CDR2 SQIVND, per germline (reference sequence). V was cut by 8 bases and J by 4 bases, with 11 bases left in between. This CDR3 is built from 12 residues. In the source study's methods: Amplification with reference gene primers provided the estimates of nucleated cell counts. Method: immunoSEQ multiplex PCR; TCRdb's copy keeps in-frame clones and lacks some. That table furnishes V, J and clone size, whereas the DNA furnished D and trimming. In the table there are 150,000 to 200,000 clones, 84% of which are singletons. The clonotype originates from a woman of 80 years or more with acute or convalescent COVID-19. What was sequenced was peripheral blood. V gene TRBV19 combines with J gene TRBJ1-1, with D possibly matching TRBD1 (6 bases). The DNA of the CDR3 is TGTGCCAGTTCCAGGGGTACCACTGAAGCTTTCTTT. Protein: CASSRGTTEAFF. The variable domain in full, with the rest retrieved from reference TRBV19 and TRBJ1-1, is DGGITQSPKYLFRKEGQNVTLSCEQNLNHDAMYWYRQDPGQGLRLIYYSQIVNDFQKGDIAEGYSVSREKKESFPLTVTSAQKNPTAFYLCASSRGTTEAFFGQGTRLTVV.